This T cell receptor beta chain was profiled in a study of CD8+ T cells in alopecia areata. Regarding the study as a whole: Compared with normal scalp, lesional scalp had higher clonality and more expanded CD8+ clones.

RNA was isolated and reverse transcribed to cDNA, the sequencing template. The table came from immunoSEQ multiplex PCR; TCRdb's copy has only in-frame clones and leaves some out. The repertoire includes 150,000 to 200,000 clones, 55% of them detected once, and over 4% sits in the top ten. A few counts support this clone. Its antigen is not identified. Between the trimmed V and J ends, which lost 4 bases and 7 bases, there was a span of 21 bases. The CDR3 consists of 15 residues. Germline V gives CDR1 SGHRS, CDR2 YFSETQ. PBMCs provided sorted CD4+ and CD8+ T cells. Sequenced material: CD4+ T cells sorted from blood. The clonotype originates from a human donor in good health. The chain carries TRBV5-1 and TRBJ2-7, with a tentative D call TRBD2 (6 bases). The CDR3 loop is CASSLGTAGIAEQYF. The CDR3 DNA reads TGCGCCAGCAGCCTAGGGACTGCTGGCATCGCGGAGCAGTACTTC. The whole variable domain, remainder taken from reference TRBV5-1 and TRBJ2-7, is KAGVTQTPRYLIKTRGQQVTLSCSPISGHRSVSWYQQTPGQGLQFLFEYFSETQRNKGNFPGRFSGRQFSNSRSEMNVSTLELGDSALYLCASSLGTAGIAEQYFGPGTRLTVT.